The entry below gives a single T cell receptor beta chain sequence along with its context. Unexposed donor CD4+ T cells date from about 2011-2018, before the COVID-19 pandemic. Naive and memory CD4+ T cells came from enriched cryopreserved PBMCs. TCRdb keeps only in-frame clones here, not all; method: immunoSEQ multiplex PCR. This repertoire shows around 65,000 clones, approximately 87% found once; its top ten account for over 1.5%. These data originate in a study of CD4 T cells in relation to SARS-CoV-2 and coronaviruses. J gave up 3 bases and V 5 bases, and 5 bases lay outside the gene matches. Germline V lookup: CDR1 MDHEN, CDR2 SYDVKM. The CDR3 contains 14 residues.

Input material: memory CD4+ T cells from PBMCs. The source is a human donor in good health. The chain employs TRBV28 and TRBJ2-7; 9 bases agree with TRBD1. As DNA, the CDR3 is TGTGCCAGCAGTCTCACGACAGGGGGCTACGAGCAGTACTTC. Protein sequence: CASSLTTGGYEQYF. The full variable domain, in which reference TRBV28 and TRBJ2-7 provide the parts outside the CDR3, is DVKVTQSSRYLVKRTGEKVFLECVQDMDHENMFWYRQDPGLGLRLIYFSYDVKMKEKGDIPEGYSVSREKKERFSLILESASTNQTSMYLCASSLTTGGYEQYFGPGTRLTVT.